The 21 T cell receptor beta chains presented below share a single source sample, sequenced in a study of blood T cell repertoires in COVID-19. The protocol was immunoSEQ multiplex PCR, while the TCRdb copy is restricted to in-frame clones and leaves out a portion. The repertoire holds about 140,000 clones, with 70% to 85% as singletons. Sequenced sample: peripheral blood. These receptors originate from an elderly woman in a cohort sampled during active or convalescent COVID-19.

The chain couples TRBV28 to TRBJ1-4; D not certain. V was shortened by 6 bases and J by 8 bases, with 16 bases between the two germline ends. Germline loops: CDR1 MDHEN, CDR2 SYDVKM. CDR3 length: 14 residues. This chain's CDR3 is CASSAQDFGEKLFF. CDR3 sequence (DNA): TGTGCCAGCAGCGCCCAGGACTTCGGGGAAAAACTGTTTTTT.

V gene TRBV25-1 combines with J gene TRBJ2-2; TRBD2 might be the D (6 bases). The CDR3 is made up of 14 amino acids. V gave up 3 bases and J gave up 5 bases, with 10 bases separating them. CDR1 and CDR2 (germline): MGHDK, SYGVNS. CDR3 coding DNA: TGTGCCAGCAGTGAGGCAGGGAGGACCGGGGAGCTGTTTTTT. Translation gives CASSEAGRTGELFF.

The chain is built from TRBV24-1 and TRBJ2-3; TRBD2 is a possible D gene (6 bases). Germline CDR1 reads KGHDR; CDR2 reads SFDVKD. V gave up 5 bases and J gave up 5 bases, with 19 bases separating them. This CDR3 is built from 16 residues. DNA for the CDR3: TGTGCCACCAGTGCCCCTCGGAGGGGCCGTGAAGATACGCAGTATTTT. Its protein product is CATSAPRRGREDTQYF.

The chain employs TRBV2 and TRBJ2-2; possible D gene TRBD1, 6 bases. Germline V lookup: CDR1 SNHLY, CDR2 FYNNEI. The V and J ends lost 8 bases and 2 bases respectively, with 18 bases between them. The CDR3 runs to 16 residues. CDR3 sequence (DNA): TGTGCCAGCGGGACATCGCGGATATCCAACACCGGGGAGCTGTTTTTT. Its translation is CASGTSRISNTGELFF.

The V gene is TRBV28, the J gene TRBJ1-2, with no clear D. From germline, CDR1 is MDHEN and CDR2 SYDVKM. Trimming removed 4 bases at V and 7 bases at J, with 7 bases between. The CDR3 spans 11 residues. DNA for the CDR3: TGTGCCAGCAGTTCCTTGCGTGGCTACACCTTC. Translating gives CASSSLRGYTF.

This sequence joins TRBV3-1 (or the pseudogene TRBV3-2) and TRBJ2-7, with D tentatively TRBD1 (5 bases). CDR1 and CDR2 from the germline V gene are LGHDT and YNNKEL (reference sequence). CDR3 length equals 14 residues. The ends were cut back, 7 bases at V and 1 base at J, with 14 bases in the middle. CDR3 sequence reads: CASTPGRLSYEQYV. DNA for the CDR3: TGTGCCAGCACCCCAGGGCGCCTTTCCTACGAGCAGTACGTC.

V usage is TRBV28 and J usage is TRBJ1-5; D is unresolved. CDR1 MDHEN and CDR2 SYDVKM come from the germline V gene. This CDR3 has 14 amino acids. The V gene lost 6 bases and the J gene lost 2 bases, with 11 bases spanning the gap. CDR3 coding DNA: TGTGCCAGCAGCCTCATCCGGGGCAATCAGCCCCAGCATTTT. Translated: CASSLIRGNQPQHF.

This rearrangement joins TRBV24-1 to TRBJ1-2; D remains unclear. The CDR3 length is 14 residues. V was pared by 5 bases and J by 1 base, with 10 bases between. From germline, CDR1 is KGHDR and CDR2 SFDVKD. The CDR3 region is CATSGYPSNYGYTF. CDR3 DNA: TGTGCCACCAGTGGGTACCCCAGTAACTATGGCTACACCTTC.

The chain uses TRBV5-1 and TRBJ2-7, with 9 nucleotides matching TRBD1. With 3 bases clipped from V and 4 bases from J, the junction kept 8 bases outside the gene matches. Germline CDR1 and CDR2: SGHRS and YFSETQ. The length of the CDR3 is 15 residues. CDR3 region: CASSSGQGFIYEQYF. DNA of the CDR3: TGCGCCAGCAGCTCGGGACAGGGATTTATTTACGAGCAGTACTTC.

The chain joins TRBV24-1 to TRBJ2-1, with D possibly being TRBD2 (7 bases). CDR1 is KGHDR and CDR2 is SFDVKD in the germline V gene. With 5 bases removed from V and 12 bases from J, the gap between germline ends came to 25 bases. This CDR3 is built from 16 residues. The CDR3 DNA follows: TGTGCCACCAGTGCAGCCCTGGGAGGGGGGTCGGATCGGCAGTTCTTC. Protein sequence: CATSAALGGGSDRQFF.

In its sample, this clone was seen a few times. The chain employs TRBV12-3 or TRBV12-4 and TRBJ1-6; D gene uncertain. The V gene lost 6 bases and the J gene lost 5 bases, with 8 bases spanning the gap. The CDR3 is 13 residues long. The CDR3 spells CASRRQDNSPLHF. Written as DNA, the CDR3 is TGTGCCAGCAGAAGACAAGATAATTCACCCCTCCACTTT.

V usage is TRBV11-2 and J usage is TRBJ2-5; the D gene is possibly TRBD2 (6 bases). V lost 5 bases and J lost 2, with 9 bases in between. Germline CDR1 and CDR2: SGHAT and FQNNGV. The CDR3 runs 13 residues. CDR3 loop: CASSRGTQETQYF. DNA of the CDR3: TGTGCCAGCAGCCGAGGGACTCAAGAGACCCAGTACTTC.

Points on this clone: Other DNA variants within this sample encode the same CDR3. The CDR3 DNA sequence: TGTGCCAGCAGCAGAACAGGGATCTATGGCTACACCTTC. Its translation: CASSRTGIYGYTF. The chain carries TRBV12-3 or TRBV12-4 and TRBJ1-2, with D possibly matching TRBD1 (6 bases). The V end was cut by 6 bases, the J end by 4 bases, with 12 bases between. The CDR3 sequence is 13 residues long.

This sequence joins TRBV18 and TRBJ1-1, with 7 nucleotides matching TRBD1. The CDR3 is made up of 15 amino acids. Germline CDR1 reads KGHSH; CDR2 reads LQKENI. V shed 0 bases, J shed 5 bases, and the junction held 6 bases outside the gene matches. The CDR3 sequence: CASSPPKGAGTEAFF. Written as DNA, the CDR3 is TGTGCCAGCTCACCACCAAAGGGGGCAGGGACTGAAGCTTTCTTT.

The CDR3, as DNA: TGTGCCAGCAGCCAAAAGACCACTAGCGGGGGGGGAACAGATACGCAGTATTTT. This encodes CASSQKTTSGGGTDTQYF. V is TRBV5-4 and J is TRBJ2-3; TRBD2 aligns across 13 bases. This CDR3 has 18 amino acids. V was pared by 4 bases and J by 3 bases, with 11 bases of the junction left unmatched. From germline, CDR1 is SGHNT and CDR2 YYREEE (reference sequence).

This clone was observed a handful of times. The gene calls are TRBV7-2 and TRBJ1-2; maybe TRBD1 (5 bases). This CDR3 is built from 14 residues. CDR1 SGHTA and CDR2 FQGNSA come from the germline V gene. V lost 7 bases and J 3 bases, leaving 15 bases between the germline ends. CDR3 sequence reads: CASKPGRRDYGYTF. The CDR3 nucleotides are TGTGCCAGCAAGCCGGGACGGAGGGACTATGGCTACACCTTC.

CDR3 sequence (DNA): TGTGCCAGCAGCTCGAACAGAAAAAACATTCAGTACTTC. Translation: CASSSNRKNIQYF. The chain uses TRBV7-2 and TRBJ2-4, with unresolved D. Between the trimmed V and J ends, which lost 4 bases and 4 bases, there was a span of 8 bases. CDR1 SGHTA and CDR2 FQGNSA come from the germline V gene. This CDR3 is built from 13 residues. Full variable domain (rest looked up from reference TRBV7-2 and TRBJ2-4): GAGVSQSPSNKVTEKGKDVELRCDPISGHTALYWYRQSLGQGLEFLIYFQGNSAPDKSGLPSDRFSAERTGGSVSTLTIQRTQQEDSAVYLCASSSNRKNIQYFGAGTRLSVL.

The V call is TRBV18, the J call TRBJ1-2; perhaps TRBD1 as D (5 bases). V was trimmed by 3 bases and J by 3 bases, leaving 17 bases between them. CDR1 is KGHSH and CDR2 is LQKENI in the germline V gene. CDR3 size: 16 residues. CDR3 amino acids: CASSPLGEGRHYGYTF. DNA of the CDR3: TGTGCCAGCTCACCCCTCGGGGAGGGGCGTCACTATGGCTACACCTTC.

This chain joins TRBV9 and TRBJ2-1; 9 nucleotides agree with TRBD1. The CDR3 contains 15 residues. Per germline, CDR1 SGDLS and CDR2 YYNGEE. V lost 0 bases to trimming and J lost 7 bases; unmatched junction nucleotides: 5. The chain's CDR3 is CASSVAGQGTNEQFF. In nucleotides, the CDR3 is TGTGCCAGCAGCGTAGCGGGACAGGGTACAAATGAGCAGTTCTTC.

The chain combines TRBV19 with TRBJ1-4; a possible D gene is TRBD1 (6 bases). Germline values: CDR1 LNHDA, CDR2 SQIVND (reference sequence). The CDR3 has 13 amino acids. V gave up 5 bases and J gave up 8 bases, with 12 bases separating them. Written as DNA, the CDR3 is TGTGCCAGTAGTGCGGGGGCGCGCGAAAAACTGTTTTTT. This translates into CASSAGAREKLFF.

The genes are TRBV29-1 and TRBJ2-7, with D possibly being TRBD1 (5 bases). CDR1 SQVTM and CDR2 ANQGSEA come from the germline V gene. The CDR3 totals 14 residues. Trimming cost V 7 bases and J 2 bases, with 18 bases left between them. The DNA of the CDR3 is TGCAGCGCCGATTTATACGCAGGGACCTACGAGCAGTACTTC. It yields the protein CSADLYAGTYEQYF.